The 14 T cell receptor beta chains below were found in one sample sequenced in a study of blood T cell repertoires in COVID-19. Clones were read by immunoSEQ multiplex PCR, and TCRdb kept only the in-frame ones, dropping some. The top ten clones hold 1.4% to 1.5% of a sample with fewer than 500,000 clones, roughly 85% of them seen once. Sequenced sample: peripheral blood. The receptors originated from a woman in her twenties or thirties with active or convalescent COVID-19.

In this sample, this clone turned up once. V and J are TRBV19 and TRBJ1-6; D is perhaps TRBD1 (5 bases). The germline gives CDR1 LNHDA, CDR2 SQIVND (reference sequence). The ends were cut back, 5 bases at V and 2 bases at J, with 16 bases in the middle. This CDR3 is built from 17 residues. CDR3 region: CASSVRAAGPYNSPLHF. CDR3 in DNA: TGTGCCAGTAGTGTCAGGGCCGCCGGGCCCTATAATTCACCCCTCCACTTT.

The rearrangement uses TRBV12-5 and TRBJ1-1; possibly TRBD1 for D (5 bases). The CDR3 is made up of 15 amino acids. V was cut by 0 bases and J by 1 base, with 9 bases left in between. Germline-derived CDR1 and CDR2 are LGHNT and FRNRAP. CDR3 region: CASGLVGTGNTEAFF. CDR3 DNA: TGTGCTAGTGGTTTGGTTGGAACAGGGAACACTGAAGCTTTCTTT.

The genes are TRBV5-6 and TRBJ1-1, with TRBD1 identical over 7 bases. Germline lookup yields CDR1 SGHDT and CDR2 YYEEEE. V lost 4 bases to trimming and J lost 1 base; unmatched junction nucleotides: 4. This CDR3 spans 14 amino acids. CDR3 region: CASSPGQSNTEAFF. The CDR3 bases are TGTGCCAGCAGCCCGGGACAGTCGAACACTGAAGCTTTCTTT.

In its sample, this clone was seen once. The V and J genes are TRBV6-6 and TRBJ2-1; 9 bases are a match to TRBD2. The CDR3 has 16 residues. V shed 5 bases and J 3 bases; nucleotides not matched to a gene: 8. The germline CDR1 and CDR2 sequences are MNHNY and SVGAGI (reference sequence). The CDR3 nucleotides read TGTGCCAGCAGTCTTTTAGCGGGAGACCACTACAATGAGCAGTTCTTC. This sequence encodes CASSLLAGDHYNEQFF.

The chain uses TRBV7-6 and TRBJ1-1; D is unresolved. V was shortened by 1 base and J by 0 bases, with 6 bases between the two germline ends. In germline, CDR1 is SGHVS, CDR2 FNYEAQ. The CDR3 totals 14 residues. The CDR3 protein is CASSLDSMNTEAFF. The CDR3 region has the DNA TGTGCCAGCAGCTTAGACAGTATGAACACTGAAGCTTTCTTT.

This chain connects TRBV28 to TRBJ2-7; 7 bases fit TRBD1. The J segment lost 2 bases and the V segment lost 5 bases, leaving 12 bases of the junction unmatched. Germline V gene data show CDR1 as MDHEN and CDR2 as SYDVKM. The CDR3 loop spans 16 amino acids. Here the CDR3 reads CASSGGDRAITYEQYF. For the CDR3, the DNA is TGTGCCAGCAGTGGGGGTGACAGGGCGATCACCTACGAGCAGTACTTC.

The V call is TRBV6-6, the J call TRBJ1-4; 8 bases line up with TRBD1. The CDR3 sequence is 15 residues long. J was trimmed by 11 bases and V by 0 bases; bases with no gene match: 8. Germline values: CDR1 MNHNY, CDR2 SVGAGI (reference sequence). CDR3 sequence (DNA): TGTGCCAGCAGTTACTCCGCAGGGGGCGAGGGGAAACTGTTTTTT. The encoded protein is CASSYSAGGEGKLFF.

V and J are TRBV30 and TRBJ1-5; weak D call: TRBD1 (6 bases). V was shortened by 3 bases and J by 1 base, with 7 bases between the two germline ends. Germline lookup yields CDR1 GTSNPN and CDR2 SVGIG (reference sequence). The CDR3 loop spans 13 amino acids. The CDR3 here is CAWRQGSNQPQHF. The CDR3 DNA follows: TGTGCCTGGAGACAGGGCAGCAATCAGCCCCAGCATTTT.

The chain links TRBV7-6 to TRBJ1-4; TRBD1 might be the D (6 bases). The length of the CDR3 is 14 residues. CDR1 is SGHVS, CDR2 FNYEAQ, per germline. V was shortened by 2 bases and J by 6 bases, with 10 bases between the two germline ends. CDR3 amino acids: CASSLSGGHEKLFF. In nucleotides, the CDR3 is TGTGCCAGCAGCTTATCGGGGGGGCATGAAAAACTGTTTTTT.

The sample holds a few counts of this clone. The V gene is TRBV7-9, the J gene TRBJ2-2, with D possibly being TRBD2 (6 bases). The CDR3 is 18 amino acids. V was clipped by 1 base and J by 7 bases, with 22 bases between them. Germline V lookup: CDR1 SEHNR, CDR2 FQNEAQ (reference sequence). CDR3: CASSLEPSAGRWVGELFF. The CDR3 nucleotides are TGTGCCAGCAGCTTAGAGCCATCTGCCGGGAGATGGGTCGGGGAGCTGTTTTTT.

The rearrangement uses TRBV27 and TRBJ1-6; D is unresolved. Germline V gene lookup returns CDR1 MNHEY and CDR2 SMNVEV (reference sequence). The V end lost 3 bases, the J end lost 0 bases, and 9 bases lay between the germline ends. The CDR3 is 16 residues long. The CDR3 region has the DNA TGTGCCAGCAGTTTCGAGCGGAGCTCCTATAATTCACCCCTCCACTTT. Amino acids: CASSFERSSYNSPLHF.

The chain uses TRBV11-2 and TRBJ1-4; 7 bases fit TRBD1. Germline CDR1 and CDR2: SGHAT and FQNNGV. Trimming took 1 base from V and 7 from J; bases not matched to a gene: 6. The CDR3 is 15 residues long. CDR3 nucleotides: TGTGCCAGCAGCTTAGGGGGGACAGCTCGTGAAAAACTGTTTTTT. This encodes CASSLGGTAREKLFF.

The V and J genes are TRBV27 and TRBJ1-1; tentatively, D is TRBD1 (5 bases). The CDR3 loop spans 14 amino acids. The V gene lost 1 base and the J gene lost 5 bases, with 11 bases spanning the gap. CDR1 and CDR2 (germline): MNHEY, SMNVEV (reference sequence). CDR3 region: CASSLFGGYTEAFF. DNA of the CDR3: TGTGCCAGCAGTTTATTCGGGGGATATACTGAAGCTTTCTTT.

This chain links TRBV19 with TRBJ1-2; 9 bases line up with TRBD1. Germline CDR1 is LNHDA and CDR2 is SQIVND (reference sequence). J gave up 2 bases and V 4 bases, and 5 bases lay outside the gene matches. This CDR3 comprises 15 residues. The CDR3 sequence is CASSTGQGINYGYTF. Written as DNA, the CDR3 is TGTGCCAGTAGTACGGGACAGGGAATAAACTATGGCTACACCTTC.